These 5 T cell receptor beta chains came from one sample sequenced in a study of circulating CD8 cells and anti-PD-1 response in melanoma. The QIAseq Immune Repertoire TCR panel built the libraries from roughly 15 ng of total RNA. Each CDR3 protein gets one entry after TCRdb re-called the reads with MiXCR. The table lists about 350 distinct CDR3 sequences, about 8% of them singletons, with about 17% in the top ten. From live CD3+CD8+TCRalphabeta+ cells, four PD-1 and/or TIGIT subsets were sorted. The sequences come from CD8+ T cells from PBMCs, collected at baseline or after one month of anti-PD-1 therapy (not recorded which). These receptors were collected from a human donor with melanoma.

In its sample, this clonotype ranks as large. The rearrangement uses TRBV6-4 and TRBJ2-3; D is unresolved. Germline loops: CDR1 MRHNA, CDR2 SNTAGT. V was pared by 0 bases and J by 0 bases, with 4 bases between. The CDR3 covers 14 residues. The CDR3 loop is CASSDSTSTDTQYF. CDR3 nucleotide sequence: TGTGCCAGCAGTGACTCGACTAGCACAGATACGCAGTATTTT.

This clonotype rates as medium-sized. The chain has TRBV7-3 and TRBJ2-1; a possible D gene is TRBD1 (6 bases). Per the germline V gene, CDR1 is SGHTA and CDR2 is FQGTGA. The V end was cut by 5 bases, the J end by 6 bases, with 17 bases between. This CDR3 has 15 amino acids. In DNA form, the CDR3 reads TGTGCCAGCAGCGCGAGTGGGGGCCCATGCAATGAGCAGTTCTTC. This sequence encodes CASSASGGPCNEQFF.

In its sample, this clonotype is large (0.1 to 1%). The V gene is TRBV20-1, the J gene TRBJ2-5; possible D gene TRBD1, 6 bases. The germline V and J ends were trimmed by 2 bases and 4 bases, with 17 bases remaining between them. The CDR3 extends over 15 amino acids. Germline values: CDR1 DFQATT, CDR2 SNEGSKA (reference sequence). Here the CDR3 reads CSARWSQGLGETQYF. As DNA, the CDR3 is TGCAGTGCTAGATGGTCCCAGGGGTTGGGAGAGACCCAGTACTTC.

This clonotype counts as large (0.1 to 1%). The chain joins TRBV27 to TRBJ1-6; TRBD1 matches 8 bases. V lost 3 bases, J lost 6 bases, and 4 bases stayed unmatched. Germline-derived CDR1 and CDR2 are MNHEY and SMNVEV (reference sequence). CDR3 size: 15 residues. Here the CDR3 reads CASSFGGQVNSPLHF. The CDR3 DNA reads TGTGCCAGCAGTTTTGGGGGACAGGTTAATTCACCCCTCCACTTT.

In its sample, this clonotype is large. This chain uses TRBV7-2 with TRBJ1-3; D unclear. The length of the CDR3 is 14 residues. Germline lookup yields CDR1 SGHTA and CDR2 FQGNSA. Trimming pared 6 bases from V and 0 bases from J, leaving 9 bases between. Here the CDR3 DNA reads TGTGCCAGCAGTTCCCGGGACTCTGGAAACACCATATATTTT. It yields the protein CASSSRDSGNTIYF.